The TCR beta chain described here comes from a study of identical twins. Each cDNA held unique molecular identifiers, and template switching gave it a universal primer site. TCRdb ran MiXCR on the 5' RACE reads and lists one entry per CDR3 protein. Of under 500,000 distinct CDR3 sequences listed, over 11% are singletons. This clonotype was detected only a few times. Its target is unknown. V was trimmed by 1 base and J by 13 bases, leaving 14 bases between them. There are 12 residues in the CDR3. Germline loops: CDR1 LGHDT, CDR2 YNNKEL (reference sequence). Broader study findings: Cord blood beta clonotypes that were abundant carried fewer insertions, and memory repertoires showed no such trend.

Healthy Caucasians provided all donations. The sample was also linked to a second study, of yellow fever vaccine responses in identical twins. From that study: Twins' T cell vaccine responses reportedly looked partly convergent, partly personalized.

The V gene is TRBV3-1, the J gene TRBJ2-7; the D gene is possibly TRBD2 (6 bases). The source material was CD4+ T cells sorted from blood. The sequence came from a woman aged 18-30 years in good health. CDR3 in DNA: TGTGCCAGCAGCCAAGGAGGGGAGGACAAATACTTC. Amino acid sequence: CASSQGGEDKYF.